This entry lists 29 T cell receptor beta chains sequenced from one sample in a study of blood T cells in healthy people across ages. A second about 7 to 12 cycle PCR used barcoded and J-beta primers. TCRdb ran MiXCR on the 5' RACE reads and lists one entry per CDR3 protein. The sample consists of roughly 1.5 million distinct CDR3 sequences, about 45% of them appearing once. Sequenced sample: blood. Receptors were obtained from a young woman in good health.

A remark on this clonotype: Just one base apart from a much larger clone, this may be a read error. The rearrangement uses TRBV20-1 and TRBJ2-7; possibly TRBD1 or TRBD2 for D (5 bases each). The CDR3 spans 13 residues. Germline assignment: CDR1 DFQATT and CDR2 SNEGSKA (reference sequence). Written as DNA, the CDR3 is TGCAGGGCTCCCAGGGACGGTTCCTACGAGCAGTACTTC. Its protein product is CRAPRDGSYEQYF.

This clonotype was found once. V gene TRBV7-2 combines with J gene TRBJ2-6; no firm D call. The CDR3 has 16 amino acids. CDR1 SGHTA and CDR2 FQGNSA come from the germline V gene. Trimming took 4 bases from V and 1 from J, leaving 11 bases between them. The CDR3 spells CASSSRAVSGANVLTF. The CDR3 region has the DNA TGTGCCAGCAGCTCCCGGGCGGTATCTGGGGCCAACGTCCTGACTTTC. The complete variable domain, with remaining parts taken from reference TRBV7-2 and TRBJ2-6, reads GAGVSQSPSNKVTEKGKDVELRCDPISGHTALYWYRQSLGQGLEFLIYFQGNSAPDKSGLPSDRFSAERTGGSVSTLTIQRTQQEDSAVYLCASSSRAVSGANVLTFGAGSRLTVL.

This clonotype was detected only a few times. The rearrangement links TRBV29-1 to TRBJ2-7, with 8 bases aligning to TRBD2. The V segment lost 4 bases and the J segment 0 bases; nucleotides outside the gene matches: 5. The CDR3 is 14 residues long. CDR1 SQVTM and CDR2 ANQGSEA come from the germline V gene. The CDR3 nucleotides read TGCAGCGTTGTCTCGGGGGGGCCCTCCTACGAGCAGTACTTC. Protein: CSVVSGGPSYEQYF.

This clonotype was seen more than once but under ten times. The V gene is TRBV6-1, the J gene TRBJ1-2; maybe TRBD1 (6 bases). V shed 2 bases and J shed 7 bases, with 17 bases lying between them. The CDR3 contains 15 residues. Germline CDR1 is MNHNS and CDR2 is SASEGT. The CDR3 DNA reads TGTGCCAGCAGTGAACGTTGGGTTGGGGGCCGTGGCTACACCTTC. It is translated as CASSERWVGGRGYTF.

The CDR3 DNA follows: TGTGCCAGCAGCTTTTCGGCGGGGGGGCGTTATACGCAGTATTTT. It codes for CASSFSAGGRYTQYF. The chain recombines TRBV7-2 with TRBJ2-3; the match to TRBD2 covers 9 bases. The V and J ends lost 3 bases and 7 bases, in that order; junction bases with no gene match: 8. The germline CDR1 and CDR2 sequences are SGHTA and FQGNSA. The CDR3 is 15 amino acids.

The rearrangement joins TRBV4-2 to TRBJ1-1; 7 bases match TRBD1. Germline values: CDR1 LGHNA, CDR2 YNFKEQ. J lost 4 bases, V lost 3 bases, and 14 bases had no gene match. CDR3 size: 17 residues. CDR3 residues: CASSQARLTGASTEAFF. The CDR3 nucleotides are TGTGCCAGCAGCCAGGCCAGGCTAACAGGGGCGAGCACTGAAGCTTTCTTT.

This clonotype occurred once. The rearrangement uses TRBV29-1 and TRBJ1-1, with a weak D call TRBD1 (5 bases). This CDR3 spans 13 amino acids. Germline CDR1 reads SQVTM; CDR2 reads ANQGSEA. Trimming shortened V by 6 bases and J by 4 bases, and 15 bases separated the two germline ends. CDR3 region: CSVSGLRGTEAFF. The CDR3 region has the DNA TGCAGCGTGAGTGGCCTGAGGGGCACTGAAGCTTTCTTT.

CDR3 region: CSVNPGGVSDTQYF. In DNA form, the CDR3 reads TGCAGCGTTAATCCCGGAGGCGTTTCAGATACGCAGTATTTT. The V and J genes are TRBV29-1 and TRBJ2-3; perhaps TRBD2 as D (5 bases). The CDR3 runs 14 residues. Germline V gives CDR1 SQVTM, CDR2 ANQGSEA. Trimming stripped 5 bases from V and 4 bases from J, with 16 bases between.

The CDR3 nucleotides are TGCAGTGCTAGAGATACGGCTCGAAGGGCAGATACGCAGTATTTT. As protein: CSARDTARRADTQYF. The chain employs TRBV20-1 and TRBJ2-3; D is ambiguous. From germline, CDR1 is DFQATT and CDR2 SNEGSKA (reference sequence). The CDR3 runs 15 residues. V was trimmed by 0 bases and J by 4 bases, leaving 14 bases between them.

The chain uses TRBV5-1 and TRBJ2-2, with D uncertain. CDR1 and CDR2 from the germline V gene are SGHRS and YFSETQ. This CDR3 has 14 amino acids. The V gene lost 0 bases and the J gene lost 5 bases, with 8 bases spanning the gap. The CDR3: CASSLGLRTGELFF. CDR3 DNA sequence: TGCGCCAGCAGCTTGGGGCTGAGAACCGGGGAGCTGTTTTTT.

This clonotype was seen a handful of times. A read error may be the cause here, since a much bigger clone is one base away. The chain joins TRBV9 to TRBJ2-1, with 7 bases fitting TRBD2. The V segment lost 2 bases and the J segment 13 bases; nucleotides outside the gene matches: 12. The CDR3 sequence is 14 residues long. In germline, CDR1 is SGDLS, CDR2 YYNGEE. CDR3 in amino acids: CASSVRDYRETQFF. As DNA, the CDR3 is TGTGCCAGCAGCGTTCGGGACTACCGAGAGACCCAGTTCTTC.

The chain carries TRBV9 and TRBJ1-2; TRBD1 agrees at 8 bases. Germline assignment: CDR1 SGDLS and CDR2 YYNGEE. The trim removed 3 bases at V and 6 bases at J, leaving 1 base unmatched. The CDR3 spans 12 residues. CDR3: CASSATGDGYTF. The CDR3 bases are TGTGCCAGCAGCGCGACAGGGGATGGCTACACCTTC.

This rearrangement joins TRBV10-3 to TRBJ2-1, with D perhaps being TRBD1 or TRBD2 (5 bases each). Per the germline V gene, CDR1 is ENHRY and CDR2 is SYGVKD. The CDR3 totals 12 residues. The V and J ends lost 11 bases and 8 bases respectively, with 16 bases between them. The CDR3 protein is CASGANGDEQFF. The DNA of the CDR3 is TGTGCCTCTGGGGCTAACGGGGATGAGCAGTTCTTC.

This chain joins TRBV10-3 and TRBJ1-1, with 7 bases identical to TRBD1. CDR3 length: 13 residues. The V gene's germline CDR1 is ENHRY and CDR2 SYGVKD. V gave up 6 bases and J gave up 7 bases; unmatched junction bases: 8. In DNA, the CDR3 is TGTGCCATCAGAGACCGACAGGGATTTGAAGCTTTCTTT. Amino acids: CAIRDRQGFEAFF.

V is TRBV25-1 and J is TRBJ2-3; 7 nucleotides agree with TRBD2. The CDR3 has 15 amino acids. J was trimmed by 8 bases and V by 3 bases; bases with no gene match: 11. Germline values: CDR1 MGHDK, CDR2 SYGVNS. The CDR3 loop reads CASSDGWEGHGTQYF. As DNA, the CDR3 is TGTGCCAGCAGTGATGGTTGGGAGGGCCATGGTACGCAGTATTTT.

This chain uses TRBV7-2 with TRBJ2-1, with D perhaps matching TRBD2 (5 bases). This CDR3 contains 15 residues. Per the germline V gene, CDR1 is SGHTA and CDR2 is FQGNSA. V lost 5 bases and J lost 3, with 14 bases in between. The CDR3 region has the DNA TGTGCCAGCAGCACTGTAGGACTTTACTACAATGAGCAGTTCTTC. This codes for CASSTVGLYYNEQFF.

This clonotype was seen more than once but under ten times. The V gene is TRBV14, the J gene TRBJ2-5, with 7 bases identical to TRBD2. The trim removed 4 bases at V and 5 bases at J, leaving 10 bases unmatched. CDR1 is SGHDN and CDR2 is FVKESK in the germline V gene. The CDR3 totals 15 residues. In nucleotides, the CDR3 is TGTGCCAGCAGCCGAACTCCGCGGGGGAGGGAGACCCAGTACTTC. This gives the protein CASSRTPRGRETQYF.

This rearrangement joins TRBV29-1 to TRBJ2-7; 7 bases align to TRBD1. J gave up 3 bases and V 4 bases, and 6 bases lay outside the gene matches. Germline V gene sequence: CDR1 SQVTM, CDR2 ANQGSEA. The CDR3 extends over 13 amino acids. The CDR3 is CSVGQGFRYEQYF. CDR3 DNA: TGCAGCGTTGGACAGGGCTTCCGCTACGAGCAGTACTTC.

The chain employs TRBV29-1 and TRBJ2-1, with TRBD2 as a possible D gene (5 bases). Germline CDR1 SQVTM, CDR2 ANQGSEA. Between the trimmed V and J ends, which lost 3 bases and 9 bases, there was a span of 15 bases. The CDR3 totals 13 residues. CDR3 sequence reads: CSVEGVQNIEQFF. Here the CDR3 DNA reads TGCAGCGTTGAGGGAGTACAGAACATTGAGCAGTTCTTC.

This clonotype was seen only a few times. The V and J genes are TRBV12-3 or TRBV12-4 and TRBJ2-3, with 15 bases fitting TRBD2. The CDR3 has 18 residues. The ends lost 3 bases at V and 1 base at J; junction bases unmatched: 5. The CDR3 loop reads CASSFLGLAGGGTDTQYF. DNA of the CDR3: TGTGCCAGCAGTTTTTTGGGACTAGCGGGAGGCGGCACAGATACGCAGTATTTT.

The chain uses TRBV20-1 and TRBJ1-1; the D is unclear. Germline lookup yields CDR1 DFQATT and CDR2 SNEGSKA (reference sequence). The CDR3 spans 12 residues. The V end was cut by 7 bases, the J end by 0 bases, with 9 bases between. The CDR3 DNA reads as TGCAGTGTCCCCCCTCTGAACACTGAAGCTTTCTTT. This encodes CSVPPLNTEAFF.

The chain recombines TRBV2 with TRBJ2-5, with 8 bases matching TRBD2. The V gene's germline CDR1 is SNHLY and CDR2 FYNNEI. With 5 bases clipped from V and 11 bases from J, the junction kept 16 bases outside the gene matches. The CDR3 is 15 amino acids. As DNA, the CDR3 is TGTGCCAGCAGTCCCCAGGGACTAGGACACAATGAGCAGTACTTC. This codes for CASSPQGLGHNEQYF.

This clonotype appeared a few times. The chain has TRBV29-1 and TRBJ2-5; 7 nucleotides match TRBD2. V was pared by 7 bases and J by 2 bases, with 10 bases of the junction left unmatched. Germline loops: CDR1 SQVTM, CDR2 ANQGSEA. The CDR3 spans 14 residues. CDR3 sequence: CSGQRGAKQETQYF. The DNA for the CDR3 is TGCAGCGGTCAGCGGGGAGCCAAACAAGAGACCCAGTACTTC. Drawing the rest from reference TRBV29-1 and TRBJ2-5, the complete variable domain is SAVISQKPSRDICQRGTSLTIQCQVDSQVTMMFWYRQQPGQSLTLIATANQGSEATYESGFVIDKFPISRPNLTFSTLTVSNMSPEDSSIYLCSGQRGAKQETQYFGPGTRLLVL.

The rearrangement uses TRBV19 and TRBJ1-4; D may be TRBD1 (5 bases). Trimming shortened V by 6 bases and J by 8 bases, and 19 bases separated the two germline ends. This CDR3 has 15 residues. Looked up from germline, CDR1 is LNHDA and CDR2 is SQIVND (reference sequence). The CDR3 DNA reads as TGTGCCAGTAGCACAGAATGGGGCGGGGACGAAAAACTGTTTTTT. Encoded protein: CASSTEWGGDEKLFF.

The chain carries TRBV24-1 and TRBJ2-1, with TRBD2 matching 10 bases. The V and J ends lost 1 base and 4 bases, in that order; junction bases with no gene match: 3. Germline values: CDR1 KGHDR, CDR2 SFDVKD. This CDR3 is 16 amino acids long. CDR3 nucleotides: TGTGCCACCAGTGATTTAAGCGGGAGGGGGTACAATGAGCAGTTCTTC. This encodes CATSDLSGRGYNEQFF.

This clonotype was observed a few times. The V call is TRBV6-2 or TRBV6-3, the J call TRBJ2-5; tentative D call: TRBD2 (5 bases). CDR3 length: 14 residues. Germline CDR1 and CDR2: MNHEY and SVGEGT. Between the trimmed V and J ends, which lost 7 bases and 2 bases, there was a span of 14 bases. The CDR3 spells CASTSRTGQETQYF. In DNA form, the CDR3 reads TGTGCCAGCACCTCTCGTACGGGACAAGAGACCCAGTACTTC.

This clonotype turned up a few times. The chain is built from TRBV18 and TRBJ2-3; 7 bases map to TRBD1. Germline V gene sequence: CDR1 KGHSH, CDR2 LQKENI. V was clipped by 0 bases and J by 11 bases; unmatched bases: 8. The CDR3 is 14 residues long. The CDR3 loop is CASSPPSGQELQYF. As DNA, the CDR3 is TGTGCCAGCTCACCACCGTCTGGACAGGAGTTGCAGTATTTT. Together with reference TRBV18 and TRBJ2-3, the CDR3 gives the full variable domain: NAGVMQNPRHLVRRRGQEARLRCSPMKGHSHVYWYRQLPEEGLKFMVYLQKENIIDESGMPKERFSAEFPKEGPSILRIQQVVRGDSAAYFCASSPPSGQELQYFGPGTRLTVL.

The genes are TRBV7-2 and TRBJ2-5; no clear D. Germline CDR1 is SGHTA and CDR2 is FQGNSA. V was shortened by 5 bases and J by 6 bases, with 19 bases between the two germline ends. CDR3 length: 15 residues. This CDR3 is CASSPEKACGQTQYF. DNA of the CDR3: TGTGCCAGCAGCCCCGAAAAGGCTTGCGGTCAGACCCAGTACTTC.

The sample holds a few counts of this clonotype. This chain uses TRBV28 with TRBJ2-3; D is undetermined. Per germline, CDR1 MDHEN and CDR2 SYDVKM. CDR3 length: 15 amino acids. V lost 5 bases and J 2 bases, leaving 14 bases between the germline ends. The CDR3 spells CASSPLLMATDTQYF. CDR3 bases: TGTGCCAGCAGTCCCCTCTTGATGGCCACAGATACGCAGTATTTT.